Described below is a single TCR beta chain sequence and its context. This entry comes from a study of early T cells in non-severe SARS-CoV-2 infection. In the library, individual cDNA molecules carried attached unique molecular identifiers. TCRdb re-called the 5' RACE reads through MiXCR, storing one row per CDR3 protein. The top ten clones hold approximately 5.8% of a sample with approximately 31,000 distinct CDR3 sequences, roughly 5% of them seen once. The germline CDR1 and CDR2 sequences are MNHNS and SASEGT. V was clipped by 7 bases and J by 2 bases, with 12 bases between them. The CDR3 runs 14 residues.

The sequenced sample was whole blood. This clonotype originated in an adult who was a healthcare worker with PCR-confirmed SARS-CoV-2 infection or an uninfected control (not recorded which). This rearrangement joins TRBV6-1 to TRBJ1-3, with D maybe TRBD1 (6 bases). The DNA of the CDR3 is TGTGCCAGCAAGCAGGGGACGACTGGAAACACCATATATTTT. Translated, it gives CASKQGTTGNTIYF.